This TCR beta chain was recovered during a study of spatial heterogeneity in lung cancer. Turning to the study itself: Beta-chain sequences consistently outnumbered alpha-chain sequences in detection.

In its sample, this clonotype was seen a few times. The time point here: blood at routine non-recurrence follow-up after resection. TCRdb re-analysed the 5' RACE reads in MiXCR, keeping a single row per CDR3 protein. This table has more than 75,000 distinct CDR3 sequences, roughly 21% appearing once. The CDR3 is 14 amino acids. Germline V lookup: CDR1 SGHVS, CDR2 FQNEAQ. The source material was PBMCs, sampled at follow-up. This TCR derives from a male donor with early-stage non-small cell lung cancer. The rearrangement links TRBV7-8 to TRBJ2-7, with D perhaps TRBD1 or TRBD2 (6 bases each). The CDR3 protein is CASSLANGGREQYV. The CDR3 DNA follows: TGTGCCAGCAGCCTAGCGAACGGGGGCCGCGAGCAGTACGTC.